This T cell receptor beta chain was identified in a study of blood T cell repertoires in COVID-19. TCRdb's table, derived via immunoSEQ multiplex PCR, lists solely in-frame clones and lacks some. The sample includes 300,000 to 350,000 clones, 75% to 90% of them seen just once. This clone was observed a handful of times. V lost 4 bases and J lost 3, with 10 bases in between. The CDR3 consists of 14 residues. Germline CDR1 and CDR2: LGHNA and YNFKEQ. The sequencing sample was made of PBMCs or T cells enriched from blood (not recorded which). The chain joins TRBV4-2 to TRBJ1-5; maybe TRBD1 (6 bases). The sequence was collected from a young man who had recovered from COVID-19. The CDR3 sequence: CASSPGHFNQPQHF. CDR3 coding DNA: TGTGCCAGCAGCCCGGGACACTTCAATCAGCCCCAGCATTTT.